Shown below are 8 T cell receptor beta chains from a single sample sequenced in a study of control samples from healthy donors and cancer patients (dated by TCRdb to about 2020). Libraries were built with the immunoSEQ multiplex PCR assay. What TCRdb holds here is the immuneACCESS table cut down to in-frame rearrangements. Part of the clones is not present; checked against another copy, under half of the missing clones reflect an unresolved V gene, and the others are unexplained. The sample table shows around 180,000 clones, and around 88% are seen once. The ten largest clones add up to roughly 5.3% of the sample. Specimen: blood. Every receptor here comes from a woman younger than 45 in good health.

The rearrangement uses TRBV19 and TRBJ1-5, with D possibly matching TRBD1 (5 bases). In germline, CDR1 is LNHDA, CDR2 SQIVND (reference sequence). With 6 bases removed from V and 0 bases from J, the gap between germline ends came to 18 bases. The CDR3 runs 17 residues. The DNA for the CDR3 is TGTGCCAGTAGCGCTGTGATGGGGGACCCTAGCAATCAGCCCCAGCATTTT. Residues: CASSAVMGDPSNQPQHF.

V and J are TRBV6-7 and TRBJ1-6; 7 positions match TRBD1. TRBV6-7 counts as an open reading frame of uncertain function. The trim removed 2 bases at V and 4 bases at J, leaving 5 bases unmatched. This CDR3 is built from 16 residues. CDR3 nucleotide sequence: TGTGCCAGCAGTTACACAGGGGACAAATATAATTCACCCCTCCACTTT. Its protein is CASSYTGDKYNSPLHF.

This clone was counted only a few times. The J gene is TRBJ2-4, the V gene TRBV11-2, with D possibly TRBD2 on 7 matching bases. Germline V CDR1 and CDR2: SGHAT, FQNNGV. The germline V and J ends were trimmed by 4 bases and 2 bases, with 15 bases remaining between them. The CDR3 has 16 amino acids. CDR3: CASSSAGGLTKNIQYF. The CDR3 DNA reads TGTGCCAGCAGCTCAGCCGGGGGGCTTACCAAAAACATTCAGTACTTC.

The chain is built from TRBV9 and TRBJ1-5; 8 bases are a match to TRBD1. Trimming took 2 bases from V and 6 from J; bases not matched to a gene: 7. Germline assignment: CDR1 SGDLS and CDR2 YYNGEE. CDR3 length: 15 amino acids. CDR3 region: CASSVGTGGGQPQHF. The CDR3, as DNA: TGTGCCAGCAGCGTTGGGACAGGCGGCGGTCAGCCCCAGCATTTT.

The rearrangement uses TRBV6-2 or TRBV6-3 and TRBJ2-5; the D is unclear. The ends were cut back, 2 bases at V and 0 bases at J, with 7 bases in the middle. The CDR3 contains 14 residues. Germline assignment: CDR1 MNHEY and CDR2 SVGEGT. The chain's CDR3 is CASSYAAYQETQYF. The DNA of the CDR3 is TGTGCCAGCAGTTACGCGGCTTACCAAGAGACCCAGTACTTC.

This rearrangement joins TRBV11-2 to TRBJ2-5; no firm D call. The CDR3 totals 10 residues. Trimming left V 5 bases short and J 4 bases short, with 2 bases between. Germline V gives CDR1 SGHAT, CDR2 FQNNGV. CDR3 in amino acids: CASSAETQYF. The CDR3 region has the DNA TGTGCCAGCAGCGCAGAGACCCAGTACTTC.

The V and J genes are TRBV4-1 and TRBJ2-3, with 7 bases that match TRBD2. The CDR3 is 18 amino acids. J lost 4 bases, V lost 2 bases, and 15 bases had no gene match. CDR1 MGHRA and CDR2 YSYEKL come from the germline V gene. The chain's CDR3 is CASSQRYASGNNPDTQYF. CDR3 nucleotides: TGCGCCAGCAGCCAACGATACGCCAGCGGGAATAACCCAGATACGCAGTATTTT.

The CDR3 here is CASSQGGSFNEQFF. In DNA, the CDR3 is TGCGCCAGCAGCCAAGGGGGCAGCTTCAATGAGCAGTTCTTC. V is TRBV4-1 and J is TRBJ2-1; D is possibly TRBD1 (5 bases). Germline V gives CDR1 MGHRA, CDR2 YSYEKL. Trimming pared 1 base from V and 6 bases from J, leaving 10 bases between. CDR3 length equals 14 residues.